The 27 T cell receptor beta chains reported below all come from one sample, sequenced in a study of blood T cell repertoires in COVID-19. Data came from immunoSEQ multiplex PCR; TCRdb stores just in-frame clones and leaves some out. The sample includes some 140,000 clones, around 80% of them seen just once. The sample taken for sequencing was peripheral blood. These receptor sequences come from a man in his sixties with acute or convalescent COVID-19.

This chain joins TRBV7-2 and TRBJ2-3; 8 positions match TRBD2. The CDR3 is 17 residues long. J gave up 0 bases and V 2 bases, and 7 bases lay outside the gene matches. Germline V gene lookup returns CDR1 SGHTA and CDR2 FQGNSA. CDR3 sequence (DNA): TGTGCCAGCAGCTTACGACTACTAGCGGAGAGCACAGATACGCAGTATTTT. This encodes CASSLRLLAESTDTQYF.

The V and J genes are TRBV24-1 and TRBJ2-5; D possibly corresponds to TRBD2 (6 bases). This CDR3 has 16 residues. Trimming cost V 3 bases and J 8 bases, with 21 bases left between them. The germline gives CDR1 KGHDR, CDR2 SFDVKD. The CDR3: CATSDASGQYVETQYF. CDR3 nucleotide sequence: TGTGCCACCAGTGATGCCAGCGGGCAGTACGTAGAAACCCAGTACTTC.

This clone was seen a handful of times. V and J are TRBV5-6 and TRBJ2-1; a possible D gene is TRBD1 (5 bases). The germline V gene encodes CDR1 SGHDT and CDR2 YYEEEE. V was trimmed by 4 bases and J by 5 bases, leaving 13 bases between them. CDR3 length: 14 residues. CDR3 protein: CASSRTGINNEQFF. The CDR3 DNA sequence: TGTGCCAGCAGCCGCACAGGTATAAACAATGAGCAGTTCTTC.

The rearrangement uses TRBV20-1 and TRBJ1-2; D is uncertain. This CDR3 contains 14 residues. Per germline, CDR1 DFQATT and CDR2 SNEGSKA (reference sequence). V was shortened by 3 bases and J by 8 bases, with 19 bases between the two germline ends. CDR3 protein: CSASLAEKTQGYTF. CDR3 in DNA: TGCAGTGCTAGTTTGGCGGAAAAAACCCAAGGCTACACCTTC.

The chain links TRBV5-4 to TRBJ2-1, with 10 bases fitting TRBD1. The CDR3 has 14 residues. With 8 bases clipped from V and 6 bases from J, the junction kept 8 bases outside the gene matches. Germline loops: CDR1 SGHNT, CDR2 YYREEE (reference sequence). The CDR3 here is CASSRDRGSNEQFF. In DNA, the CDR3 is TGTGCCAGTAGTAGGGACAGGGGTTCCAATGAGCAGTTCTTC.

V gene TRBV24-1 combines with J gene TRBJ2-1, with D possibly TRBD1 on 8 matching bases. The CDR3 extends over 15 amino acids. Deletions cut 2 bases from V and 6 bases from J, with 13 bases between. Germline CDR1 and CDR2: KGHDR and SFDVKD. DNA for the CDR3: TGTGCCACCAGTGATTACAGGGGGGGTTCCAATGAGCAGTTCTTC. This codes for CATSDYRGGSNEQFF.

The rearrangement uses TRBV6-1 and TRBJ1-4, with 8 bases lining up with TRBD1. Germline CDR1 is MNHNS and CDR2 is SASEGT. Germline trimming cut 2 bases from V and 5 bases from J; bases unmatched to any gene: 13. This CDR3 contains 18 residues. The CDR3 DNA is TGTGCCAGCAGTGAATTCTTATTACGGGACAGGAGGAATGAAAAACTGTTTTTT. Encoded protein: CASSEFLLRDRRNEKLFF.

This clone was observed once. The chain joins TRBV2 to TRBJ2-2, with TRBD1 matching 8 bases. The CDR3 contains 14 residues. Losses at the gene ends were 10 bases for V and 1 base for J; bases not matched to a gene: 5. Germline CDR1 SNHLY, CDR2 FYNNEI. This chain's CDR3 is CATSGQENTGELFF. CDR3 DNA: TGTGCCACCTCGGGACAGGAGAACACCGGGGAGCTGTTTTTT.

This chain joins TRBV6-5 and TRBJ1-2, with TRBD1 matching over 7 bases. Per the germline V gene, CDR1 is MNHEY and CDR2 is SVGAGI. CDR3 length equals 13 residues. Germline trimming cut 7 bases from V and 4 bases from J; bases unmatched to any gene: 6. Here the CDR3 reads CASTQQGIYGYTF. The CDR3 nucleotides are TGTGCCAGCACTCAACAGGGGATCTATGGCTACACCTTC.

The chain uses TRBV4-3 and TRBJ1-1; D is uncertain. The germline V gene has CDR1 LGHNA and CDR2 YSLEER. Trimming took off 0 bases at V and 9 bases at J, with 11 bases between the two ends. The CDR3 runs to 13 residues. CDR3 bases: TGCGCCAGCAGCCAAGAACTAGGATCAAAAGCTTTCTTT. This codes for CASSQELGSKAFF.

V gene TRBV9 combines with J gene TRBJ1-2; TRBD1 agrees at 9 bases. The germline V gene has CDR1 SGDLS and CDR2 YYNGEE. V was pared by 4 bases and J by 8 bases, with 9 bases of the junction left unmatched. The CDR3 runs to 14 residues. The CDR3 protein is CASSPGTGYGGYTF. CDR3 nucleotide sequence: TGTGCCAGCAGCCCCGGGACAGGGTACGGGGGCTACACCTTC.

The rearrangement links TRBV7-8 to TRBJ1-1, with D possibly being TRBD1 (5 bases). CDR1 is SGHVS and CDR2 is FQNEAQ in the germline V gene. CDR3 length equals 16 residues. The V and J ends lost 2 bases and 3 bases respectively, with 16 bases between them. The CDR3 spells CASSLPRGGVDTEAFF. The CDR3, as DNA: TGTGCCAGCAGCTTACCCCGAGGAGGGGTGGACACTGAAGCTTTCTTT.

V gene TRBV6-5 combines with J gene TRBJ1-1, with D perhaps matching TRBD1 (5 bases). Looked up from germline, CDR1 is MNHEY and CDR2 is SVGAGI. Trimming shortened V by 5 bases and J by 0 bases, and 13 bases separated the two germline ends. The CDR3 has 15 amino acids. This CDR3 is CASSPRGRLNTEAFF. In nucleotides, the CDR3 is TGTGCCAGCAGTCCCCGGGGGAGGTTGAACACTGAAGCTTTCTTT.

The V and J genes are TRBV19 and TRBJ1-4; 10 positions match TRBD1. The ends lost 5 bases at V and 7 bases at J; junction bases unmatched: 4. CDR1 and CDR2 (germline): LNHDA, SQIVND (reference sequence). The CDR3 has 14 residues. The CDR3 loop is CASSHRDRGEKLFF. The CDR3 bases are TGTGCCAGTAGTCACCGGGACAGGGGTGAAAAACTGTTTTTT.

This chain's CDR3 is CASSQDGFQPQHF. The DNA of the CDR3 is TGTGCCAGCAGCCAAGACGGGTTTCAGCCCCAGCATTTT. The chain combines TRBV3-1 (or the pseudogene TRBV3-2) with TRBJ1-5; D is uncertain. The ends were cut back, 0 bases at V and 6 bases at J, with 6 bases in the middle. CDR3 length: 13 residues. CDR1 is LGHDT, CDR2 YNNKEL, per germline (reference sequence).

The genes are TRBV5-1 and TRBJ2-2, with D maybe TRBD1 (6 bases). The CDR3 loop spans 17 amino acids. CDR1 is SGHRS and CDR2 is YFSETQ in the germline V gene. Trimming took off 6 bases at V and 5 bases at J, with 23 bases between the two ends. CDR3 coding DNA: TGCGCCAGCATCCTCGAAATCGGGACACAAAAGACCGGGGAGCTGTTTTTT. Translation: CASILEIGTQKTGELFF.

This chain links TRBV12-5 with TRBJ1-5; TRBD1 is a possible D gene (5 bases). The CDR3 totals 17 residues. CDR1 LGHNT and CDR2 FRNRAP come from the germline V gene. The V end lost 7 bases, the J end lost 1 base, and 20 bases lay between the germline ends. The CDR3 protein is CASDEARVIRSNQPQHF. The CDR3 DNA sequence: TGTGCTAGTGACGAAGCCAGGGTAATTAGAAGCAATCAGCCCCAGCATTTT.

The rearrangement uses TRBV27 and TRBJ1-2; a possible D gene is TRBD1 (5 bases). The CDR3 extends over 13 amino acids. The germline gives CDR1 MNHEY, CDR2 SMNVEV (reference sequence). The ends were cut back, 3 bases at V and 10 bases at J, with 15 bases in the middle. CDR3 in amino acids: CASSFRASAVYTF. CDR3 sequence (DNA): TGTGCCAGCAGTTTCAGGGCATCCGCCGTCTACACCTTC.

The CDR3 DNA reads as TGTGCCAGCAGTTACAGGGTTCTGAACACTGAAGCTTTCTTT. This codes for CASSYRVLNTEAFF. This sequence joins TRBV2 and TRBJ1-1, with D possibly TRBD1 on 6 matching bases. This CDR3 has 14 residues. Germline values: CDR1 SNHLY, CDR2 FYNNEI. Trimming stripped 5 bases from V and 0 bases from J, with 10 bases between.

J is TRBJ2-7 and V is TRBV6-5; 9 nucleotides agree with TRBD1. Trimming at V came to 6 bases and at J to 4 bases, leaving 10 bases not matched to a gene. Germline lookup yields CDR1 MNHEY and CDR2 SVGAGI. The CDR3 extends over 15 amino acids. CDR3 loop: CASSRGQGIGYEQYF. CDR3 in DNA: TGTGCCAGCAGCCGTGGACAGGGGATTGGTTACGAGCAGTACTTC.

The V and J genes are TRBV5-4 and TRBJ2-5, with a weak D call TRBD1 (6 bases). The CDR3 is 15 residues long. Germline CDR1 SGHNT, CDR2 YYREEE (reference sequence). Trimming pared 5 bases from V and 2 bases from J, leaving 16 bases between. The chain's CDR3 is CASRLTGALQETQYF. The CDR3 bases are TGTGCCAGCAGATTGACAGGCGCCCTTCAAGAGACCCAGTACTTC.

The chain uses TRBV19 and TRBJ1-5, with 10 positions matching TRBD1. CDR1 is LNHDA and CDR2 is SQIVND in the germline V gene (reference sequence). The length of the CDR3 is 16 residues. Trimming cost V 4 bases and J 4 bases; bases outside gene matches: 7. This chain's CDR3 is CASSKSRQGANQPQHF. The CDR3 region has the DNA TGTGCCAGTAGTAAATCTCGACAGGGGGCAAATCAGCCCCAGCATTTT.

V is TRBV28 and J is TRBJ1-3; D possibly corresponds to TRBD1 (5 bases). V dropped 8 bases and J dropped 0 bases, with 11 bases sitting between them. Germline CDR1 is MDHEN and CDR2 is SYDVKM. This CDR3 has 14 residues. The CDR3 region has the DNA TGTGCCAGCGTCCAGGGTAGCTCTGGAAACACCATATATTTT. Translated: CASVQGSSGNTIYF.

V usage is TRBV5-6 and J usage is TRBJ1-2; 7 positions agree with TRBD1. Looked up from germline, CDR1 is SGHDT and CDR2 is YYEEEE. This CDR3 region has 17 residues. V lost 4 bases and J lost 3; bases outside the gene matches: 15. The chain's CDR3 is CASSRRDSRLRHYGYTF. CDR3 coding DNA: TGTGCCAGCAGCCGCCGGGACAGCCGGCTTCGACACTATGGCTACACCTTC.

The rearrangement joins TRBV2 to TRBJ2-2; 9 positions agree with TRBD2. CDR1 is SNHLY, CDR2 FYNNEI, per germline. The CDR3 consists of 15 residues. The V segment lost 11 bases and the J segment 4 bases; nucleotides outside the gene matches: 11. DNA of the CDR3: TGTGCCGTAGGGAGCGGGAGGAGTGGCACCGGGGAGCTGTTTTTT. Protein sequence: CAVGSGRSGTGELFF.

V is TRBV3-1 (or the pseudogene TRBV3-2) and J is TRBJ2-2; TRBD2 is a possible D gene (8 bases). This CDR3 spans 15 amino acids. Trimming took off 8 bases at V and 5 bases at J, with 18 bases between the two ends. CDR1 and CDR2 from the germline V gene are LGHDT and YNNKEL (reference sequence). Here the CDR3 reads CASSGGPGGTGELFF. Here the CDR3 DNA reads TGTGCCAGCTCAGGGGGGCCGGGGGGGACCGGGGAGCTGTTTTTT.

The genes are TRBV28 and TRBJ1-2; D is unclear. This CDR3 is 13 amino acids long. With 3 bases removed from V and 7 bases from J, the gap between germline ends came to 12 bases. The germline gives CDR1 MDHEN, CDR2 SYDVKM. The CDR3 sequence: CASSFIAGLGYTF. The CDR3 region has the DNA TGTGCCAGCAGTTTTATCGCCGGACTTGGCTACACCTTC.